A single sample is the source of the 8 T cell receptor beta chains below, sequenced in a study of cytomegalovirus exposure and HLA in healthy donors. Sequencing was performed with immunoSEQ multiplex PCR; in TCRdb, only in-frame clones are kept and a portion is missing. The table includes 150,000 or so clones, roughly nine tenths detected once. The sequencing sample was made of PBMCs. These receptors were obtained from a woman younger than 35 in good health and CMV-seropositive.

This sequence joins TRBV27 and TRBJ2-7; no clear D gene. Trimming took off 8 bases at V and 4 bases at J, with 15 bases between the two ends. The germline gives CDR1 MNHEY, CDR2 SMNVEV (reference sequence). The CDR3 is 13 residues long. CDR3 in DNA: TGTGCCAGCCACGACGGAGTTGGGTACGAGCAGTACTTC. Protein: CASHDGVGYEQYF.

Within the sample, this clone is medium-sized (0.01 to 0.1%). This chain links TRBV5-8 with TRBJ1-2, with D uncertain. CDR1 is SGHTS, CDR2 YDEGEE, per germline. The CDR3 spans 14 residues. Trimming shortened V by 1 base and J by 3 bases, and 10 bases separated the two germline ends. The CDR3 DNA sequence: TGTGCCAGCAGCTTGAGAGCGGTTGACTATGGCTACACCTTC. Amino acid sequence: CASSLRAVDYGYTF.

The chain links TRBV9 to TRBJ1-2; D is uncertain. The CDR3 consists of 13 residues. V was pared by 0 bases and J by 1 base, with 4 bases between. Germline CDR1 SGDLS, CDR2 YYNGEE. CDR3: CASSVDNNYGYTF. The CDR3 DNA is TGTGCCAGCAGCGTAGACAATAACTATGGCTACACCTTC.

The CDR3 DNA sequence: TGTGCCAGCACCCCCCAGGGATATGACTATGGCTACACCTTC. This codes for CASTPQGYDYGYTF. The genes are TRBV28 and TRBJ1-2, with D perhaps TRBD1 (5 bases). Germline V gene lookup returns CDR1 MDHEN and CDR2 SYDVKM. This CDR3 region has 14 residues. V shed 7 bases and J shed 3 bases, with 15 bases lying between them.

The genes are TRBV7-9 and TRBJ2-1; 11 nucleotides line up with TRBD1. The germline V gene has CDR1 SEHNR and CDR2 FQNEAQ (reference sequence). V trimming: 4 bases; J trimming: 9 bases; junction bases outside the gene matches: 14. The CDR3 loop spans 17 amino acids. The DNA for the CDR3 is TGTGCCAGCAGCTCCGTCCCCTGGGACAGGGGGGAAGGTGAGCAGTTCTTC. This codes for CASSSVPWDRGEGEQFF.

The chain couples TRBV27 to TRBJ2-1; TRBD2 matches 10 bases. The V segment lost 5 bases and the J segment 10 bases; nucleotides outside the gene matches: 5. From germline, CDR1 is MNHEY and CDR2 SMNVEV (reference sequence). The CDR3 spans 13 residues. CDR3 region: CASSPSLAGEQFF. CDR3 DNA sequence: TGTGCCAGCAGTCCTTCACTAGCGGGGGAGCAGTTCTTC.

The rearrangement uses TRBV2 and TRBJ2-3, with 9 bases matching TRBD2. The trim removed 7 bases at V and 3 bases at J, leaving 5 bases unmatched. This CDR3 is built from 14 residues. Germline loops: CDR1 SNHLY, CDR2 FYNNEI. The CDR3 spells CASTPAGGTDTQYF. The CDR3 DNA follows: TGTGCCAGCACTCCAGCGGGGGGTACAGATACGCAGTATTTT.

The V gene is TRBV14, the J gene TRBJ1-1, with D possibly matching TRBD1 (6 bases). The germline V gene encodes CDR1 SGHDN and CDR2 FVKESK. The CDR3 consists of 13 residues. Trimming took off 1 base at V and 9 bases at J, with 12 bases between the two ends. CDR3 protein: CASSQVRTDQAFF. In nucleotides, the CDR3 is TGTGCCAGCAGCCAAGTTAGGACAGATCAAGCTTTCTTT.